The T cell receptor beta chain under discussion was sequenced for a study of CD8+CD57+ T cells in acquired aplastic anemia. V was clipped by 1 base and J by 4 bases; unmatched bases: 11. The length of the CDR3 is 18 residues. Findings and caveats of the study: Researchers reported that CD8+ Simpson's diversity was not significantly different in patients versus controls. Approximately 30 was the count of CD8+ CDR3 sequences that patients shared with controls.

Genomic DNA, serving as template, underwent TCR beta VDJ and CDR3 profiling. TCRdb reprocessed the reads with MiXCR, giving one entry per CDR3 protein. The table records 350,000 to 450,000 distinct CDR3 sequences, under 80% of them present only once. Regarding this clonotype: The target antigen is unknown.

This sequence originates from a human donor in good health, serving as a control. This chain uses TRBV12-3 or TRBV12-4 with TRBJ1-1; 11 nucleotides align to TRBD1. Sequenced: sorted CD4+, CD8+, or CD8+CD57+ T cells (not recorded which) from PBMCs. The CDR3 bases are TGTGCCAGCAGTTTAGTAGCAGGGACAGGGGGTGAGGGCACTGAAGCTTTCTTT. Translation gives CASSLVAGTGGEGTEAFF.